The subject of this entry is one TCR beta chain. Once RNA had been extracted, it was reverse transcribed into cDNA to act as the sequencing template. Assay used: immunoSEQ multiplex PCR; TCRdb lists only in-frame clones, some missing. The sample contains some 240,000 clones, around 62% of which appear only once. Using a FACSAria, the CD4+ and CD8+ T cells were sorted from the PBMCs. These data originate in a study of CD8+ T cells in alopecia areata. The CDR3 loop spans 12 amino acids. Looked up from germline, CDR1 is SQVTM and CDR2 is ANQGSEA. Between the trimmed V and J ends, which lost 7 bases and 4 bases, there was a span of 10 bases.

The sequencing used CD4+ T cells sorted from blood, collected at week 0. The receptor's source is a human donor with alopecia areata. This chain joins TRBV29-1 and TRBJ1-4; D might be TRBD1 (6 bases). This CDR3 is CSGGGVNEKLFF. CDR3 nucleotides: TGCAGCGGAGGGGGAGTTAATGAAAAACTGTTTTTT.